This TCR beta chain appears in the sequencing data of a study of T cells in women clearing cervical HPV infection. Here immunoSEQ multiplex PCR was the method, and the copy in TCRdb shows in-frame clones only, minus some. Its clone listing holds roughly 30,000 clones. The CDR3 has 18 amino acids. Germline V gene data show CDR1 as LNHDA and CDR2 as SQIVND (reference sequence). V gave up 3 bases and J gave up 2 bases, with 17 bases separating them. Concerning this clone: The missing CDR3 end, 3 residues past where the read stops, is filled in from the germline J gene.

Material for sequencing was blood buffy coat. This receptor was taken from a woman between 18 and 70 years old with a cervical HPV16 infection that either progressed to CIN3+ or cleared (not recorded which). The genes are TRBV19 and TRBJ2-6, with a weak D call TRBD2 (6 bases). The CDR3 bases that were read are TGTGCCAGTAGTATGGCGGGAAGCGCCTGGGCTGGGGCCAACGTC. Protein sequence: CASSMAGSAWAGANV. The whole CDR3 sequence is CASSMAGSAWAGANVLTF. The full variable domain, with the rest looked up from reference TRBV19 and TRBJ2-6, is DGGITQSPKYLFRKEGQNVTLSCEQNLNHDAMYWYRQDPGQGLRLIYYSQIVNDFQKGDIAEGYSVSREKKESFPLTVTSAQKNPTAFYLCASSMAGSAWAGANVLTFGAGSRLTVL.